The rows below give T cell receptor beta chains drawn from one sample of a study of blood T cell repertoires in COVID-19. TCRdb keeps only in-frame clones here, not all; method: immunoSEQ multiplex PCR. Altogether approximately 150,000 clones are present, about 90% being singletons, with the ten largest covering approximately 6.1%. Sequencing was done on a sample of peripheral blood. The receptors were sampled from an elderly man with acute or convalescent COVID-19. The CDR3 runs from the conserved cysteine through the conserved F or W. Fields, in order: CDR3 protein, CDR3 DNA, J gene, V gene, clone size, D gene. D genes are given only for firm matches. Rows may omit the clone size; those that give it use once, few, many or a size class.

CASGGNALHEQYF | TGTGCCAGCGGAGGGAACGCCCTCCACGAGCAGTACTTC | TRBJ2-7 | TRBV28 | NA | NA
CASSRQENTEAFF | TGTGCCAGCAGTCGACAGGAGAACACTGAAGCTTTCTTT | TRBJ1-1 | TRBV7-6 | NA | NA
CSVFLGRDEQFF | TGCAGCGTTTTCCTCGGGAGGGATGAGCAGTTCTTC | TRBJ2-1 | TRBV29-1 | NA | TRBD2
CASSHAQEKFF | TGTGCCAGCAGCCATGCACAGGAGAAGTTCTTC | TRBJ2-1 | TRBV3-1/TRBV3-2 | NA | NA
CASRLAGAYEQYF | TGTGCCAGCAGACTAGCGGGAGCCTACGAGCAGTACTTC | TRBJ2-7 | TRBV6-5 | NA | TRBD2
CASSSRGTDGYTF | TGTGCCAGCAGTAGCCGCGGGACGGATGGCTACACCTTC | TRBJ1-2 | TRBV6-6 | NA | NA
CASSIDTTGDLSYNEQFF | TGTGCCAGTAGTATAGATACTACAGGGGACCTCTCCTACAATGAGCAGTTCTTC | TRBJ2-1 | TRBV19 | NA | TRBD1
CASSMGGGAWSNVLTF | TGTGCCAGCAGCATGGGTGGTGGGGCATGGTCCAACGTCCTGACTTTC | TRBJ2-6 | TRBV7-8 | few | NA
CASSPRTGLAKNIQYF | TGTGCCAGCAGCCCCCGGACAGGCCTAGCCAAAAACATTCAGTACTTC | TRBJ2-4 | TRBV7-8 | NA | TRBD1
CASSLVPVNTEAFF | TGTGCCAGCAGCTTAGTTCCGGTGAACACTGAAGCTTTCTTT | TRBJ1-1 | TRBV11-2 | NA | NA
CASSTSLSGVHEQYF | TGCGCCAGCAGCACAAGTTTAAGCGGGGTGCACGAGCAGTACTTC | TRBJ2-7 | TRBV5-1 | NA | TRBD2
CARSAPGTGSYEQYF | TGTGCCAGAAGCGCGCCCGGGACAGGGTCCTACGAGCAGTACTTC | TRBJ2-7 | TRBV5-3 | NA | TRBD1
CSASSVSGANVLTF | TGCAGTGCTAGTAGCGTCTCTGGGGCCAACGTCCTGACTTTC | TRBJ2-6 | TRBV20-1 | NA | NA
CAWTDRGEAFF | TGTGCCTGGACCGACAGGGGAGAAGCTTTCTTT | TRBJ1-1 | TRBV30 | few | TRBD1
CASSAGQPNTEAFF | TGCGCCAGCAGCGCGGGACAGCCGAACACTGAAGCTTTCTTT | TRBJ1-1 | TRBV5-1 | NA | TRBD1
CASSLPGDNNSPLHF | TGCGCCAGCAGCTTGCCTGGGGACAATAATTCACCCCTCCACTTT | TRBJ1-6 | TRBV5-1 | NA | NA
CASSSPGRESTYEQYF | TGTGCCAGCAGTTCCCCAGGACGGGAGAGCACCTACGAGCAGTACTTC | TRBJ2-7 | TRBV6-5 | NA | NA
CASSYDRGAHEQYF | TGCGCCAGCAGCTATGACAGGGGCGCCCACGAGCAGTACTTC | TRBJ2-7 | TRBV5-1 | NA | TRBD1
CATDDRVNTEAFF | TGTGCCACCGATGACAGGGTTAACACTGAAGCTTTCTTT | TRBJ1-1 | TRBV28 | NA | TRBD1
CAISSRDEQYF | TGTGCCATCAGTTCTCGAGACGAGCAGTACTTC | TRBJ2-7 | TRBV10-3 | NA | NA
CASSEGKGTANEKLFF | TGTGCCAGCAGTGAAGGGAAGGGGACAGCTAATGAAAAACTGTTTTTT | TRBJ1-4 | TRBV6-1 | few | TRBD1
CASRIGGTHTGELFF | TGTGCCAGCAGAATCGGGGGGACCCACACCGGGGAGCTGTTTTTT | TRBJ2-2 | TRBV6-5 | NA | TRBD2
CASSPGTSGSYEQYF | TGTGCCAGCTCCCCCGGGACTAGCGGGAGCTACGAGCAGTACTTC | TRBJ2-7 | TRBV18 | NA | TRBD2
CASSLVGLAGGGTDTQYF | TGTGCCAGCAGTTTAGTGGGACTAGCGGGGGGCGGTACAGATACGCAGTATTTT | TRBJ2-3 | TRBV28 | NA | TRBD2
CASRLTGGLSTEAFF | TGTGCCAGCAGATTAACAGGGGGCTTGAGCACTGAAGCTTTCTTT | TRBJ1-1 | TRBV7-2 | NA | TRBD1
CASSSTGLSGNTIYF | TGCGCCAGCAGCTCGACAGGCCTCTCTGGAAACACCATATATTTT | TRBJ1-3 | TRBV5-1 | NA | NA
CASRGPGGFHEQYF | TGTGCCAGCCGGGGGCCGGGGGGCTTCCACGAGCAGTACTTC | TRBJ2-7 | TRBV6-5 | NA | NA
CAISENSDSNQPQHF | TGTGCCATCAGTGAGAATAGCGATAGCAATCAGCCCCAGCATTTT | TRBJ1-5 | TRBV10-3 | NA | NA
CASSFGADSNQPQHF | TGTGCCAGCAGTTTTGGGGCCGATAGCAATCAGCCCCAGCATTTT | TRBJ1-5 | TRBV27 | NA | NA
CASSVTSGGAEVNEQYF | TGTGCCAGCAGCGTAACTAGCGGGGGGGCCGAAGTCAACGAGCAGTACTTC | TRBJ2-7 | TRBV9 | NA | TRBD2
CASKWVEGPANEKLFF | TGTGCCAGCAAATGGGTTGAGGGTCCGGCTAATGAAAAACTGTTTTTT | TRBJ1-4 | TRBV2 | NA | NA